Each of the 19 T cell receptor beta chains below was sequenced from the same sample in a study of brain T cells in children with intractable seizures. The data were produced by immunoSEQ multiplex PCR, yet TCRdb's version contains in-frame clones alone and is incomplete. In the table there are just under 65,000 clones, approximately 95% of which are singletons. Sequencing used peripheral blood, obtained at surgery. Receptors originate from a boy in the first two years of life with focal cortical dysplasia and intractable seizures.

The rearrangement joins TRBV5-8 to TRBJ2-1; 13 nucleotides line up with TRBD2. Germline CDR1 and CDR2: SGHTS and YDEGEE. The V segment lost 5 bases and the J segment 1 base; nucleotides outside the gene matches: 6. CDR3 length: 17 residues. The DNA for the CDR3 is TGTGCCAGCAGGTTGACTAGCGGGAGGAAATCCTACAATGAGCAGTTCTTC. Protein: CASRLTSGRKSYNEQFF.

This clone was seen once. V is TRBV6-1 and J is TRBJ1-1; D call uncertain. In germline, CDR1 is MNHNS, CDR2 SASEGT. The CDR3 totals 13 residues. Trimming left V 3 bases short and J 6 bases short, with 11 bases between. CDR3 amino acids: CASSDPGRAEAFF. The CDR3, as DNA: TGTGCCAGCAGTGACCCAGGTCGGGCTGAAGCTTTCTTT.

This chain connects TRBV14 to TRBJ1-2, with 7 bases fitting TRBD1. CDR1 SGHDN and CDR2 FVKESK come from the germline V gene. J gave up 8 bases and V 0 bases, and 15 bases lay outside the gene matches. This CDR3 contains 17 residues. This chain's CDR3 is CASSQEQDTGVTGGYTF. The CDR3 DNA reads TGTGCCAGCAGCCAAGAGCAAGACACAGGGGTAACAGGAGGCTACACCTTC. The variable domain in full, with the rest retrieved from reference TRBV14 and TRBJ1-2, is EAGVTQFPSHSVIEKGQTVTLRCDPISGHDNLYWYRRVMGKEIKFLLHFVKESKQDESGMPNNRFLAERTGGTYSTLKVQPAELEDSGVYFCASSQEQDTGVTGGYTFGSGTRLTVV.

This chain connects TRBV21-1 to TRBJ2-7; the D call in the table, TRBD1, was not verified against the DNA. TRBV21-1 is listed as a pseudogene. CDR3 length: 12 amino acids. CDR3 protein: CASSAYRDEQYF. CDR3 DNA sequence: TGTGCCAGCAGCGCGTACAGGGATGAGCAGTACTTC.

The CDR3 DNA reads as TGTGCCAGCAGCTTGGGCCCCAGGACTAGCGGGGCGGGCACCGGGGAGCTGTTTTTT. Amino acids: CASSLGPRTSGAGTGELFF. The chain links TRBV5-6 to TRBJ2-2; 12 nucleotides align to TRBD2. V lost 0 bases, J lost 4 bases, and 10 bases stayed unmatched. Germline CDR1 is SGHDT and CDR2 is YYEEEE. The CDR3 consists of 19 residues.

The chain uses TRBV9 and TRBJ2-7, with D perhaps matching TRBD1 (5 bases). Trimming shortened V by 0 bases and J by 3 bases, and 10 bases separated the two germline ends. Germline V lookup: CDR1 SGDLS, CDR2 YYNGEE. The CDR3 spans 14 residues. CDR3 nucleotides: TGTGCCAGCAGCGTAGATGGACATCTCTACGAGCAGTACTTC. This translates into CASSVDGHLYEQYF.

The chain uses TRBV5-1 and TRBJ1-2, with TRBD1 matching over 9 bases. V shed 6 bases and J 8 bases; nucleotides not matched to a gene: 11. From germline, CDR1 is SGHRS and CDR2 YFSETQ. The length of the CDR3 is 14 residues. The DNA of the CDR3 is TGCGCCAGCACCGAGGACAGGGGAGGAGGAGGCTACACCTTC. This sequence encodes CASTEDRGGGGYTF. The whole variable domain, remainder taken from reference TRBV5-1 and TRBJ1-2, is KAGVTQTPRYLIKTRGQQVTLSCSPISGHRSVSWYQQTPGQGLQFLFEYFSETQRNKGNFPGRFSGRQFSNSRSEMNVSTLELGDSALYLCASTEDRGGGGYTFGSGTRLTVV.

This clone was found once. The V gene is TRBV19, the J gene TRBJ1-4; a possible D gene is TRBD1 (5 bases). Germline V gene lookup returns CDR1 LNHDA and CDR2 SQIVND (reference sequence). V dropped 3 bases and J dropped 10 bases, with 6 bases sitting between them. The CDR3 consists of 11 residues. Written as DNA, the CDR3 is TGTGCCAGTAGTATGCAGGGAAAACTGTTTTTT. It encodes CASSMQGKLFF. Full variable domain (remainder filled in from reference TRBV19 and TRBJ1-4): DGGITQSPKYLFRKEGQNVTLSCEQNLNHDAMYWYRQDPGQGLRLIYYSQIVNDFQKGDIAEGYSVSREKKESFPLTVTSAQKNPTAFYLCASSMQGKLFFGSGTQLSVL.

The chain recombines TRBV10-1 with TRBJ2-5, with TRBD2 identical over 9 bases. Germline-derived CDR1 and CDR2 are WNHNN and SYGVQD (reference sequence). This CDR3 spans 16 amino acids. V was clipped by 3 bases and J by 5 bases; unmatched bases: 10. The CDR3 reads CASSDECAGGPETQYF. DNA of the CDR3: TGCGCCAGCAGTGATGAGTGCGCGGGAGGGCCGGAGACCCAGTACTTC.

The V gene is TRBV6-2 or TRBV6-3, the J gene TRBJ2-7; D not resolved. The V end was cut by 0 bases, the J end by 2 bases, with 11 bases between. The germline V gene has CDR1 MNHEY and CDR2 SVGEGT. CDR3 length equals 15 residues. CDR3 protein: CASSYSLGGTYEQYF. The CDR3 DNA reads as TGTGCCAGCAGTTACTCGCTCGGCGGAACCTACGAGCAGTACTTC.

The chain joins TRBV5-6 to TRBJ2-7, with TRBD1 identical over 9 bases. There are 15 residues in the CDR3. Germline V gene sequence: CDR1 SGHDT, CDR2 YYEEEE. The V segment lost 0 bases and the J segment 3 bases; nucleotides outside the gene matches: 4. CDR3 residues: CASSLGQGVGYEQYF. The CDR3 DNA is TGTGCCAGCAGCTTGGGACAGGGGGTGGGCTACGAGCAGTACTTC.

The genes are TRBV3-1 (or the pseudogene TRBV3-2) and TRBJ1-3; possibly TRBD1 for D (5 bases). V lost 6 bases and J lost 1, with 13 bases in between. This CDR3 comprises 15 residues. Germline values: CDR1 LGHDT, CDR2 YNNKEL (reference sequence). In DNA form, the CDR3 reads TGTGCCAGCAGTCTGGGGGGGTTTTCTGGAAACACCATATATTTT. Its protein product is CASSLGGFSGNTIYF.

The V call is TRBV7-2, the J call TRBJ1-5; D is undetermined. CDR3 size: 14 residues. Trimming cost V 2 bases and J 4 bases, with 9 bases left between them. Germline lookup yields CDR1 SGHTA and CDR2 FQGNSA. The CDR3 loop reads CASSLSSGNQPQHF. In nucleotides, the CDR3 is TGTGCCAGCAGCTTAAGCTCCGGGAATCAGCCCCAGCATTTT.

The chain links TRBV9 to TRBJ2-7, with 13 bases lining up with TRBD2. This CDR3 is built from 15 residues. Germline loops: CDR1 SGDLS, CDR2 YYNGEE. Losses at the gene ends were 0 bases for V and 3 bases for J; bases not matched to a gene: 0. The DNA for the CDR3 is TGTGCCAGCAGCGTAGGGACTAGCGGGGGCTACGAGCAGTACTTC. Translated: CASSVGTSGGYEQYF.

This chain uses TRBV6-5 with TRBJ1-1, with D uncertain. Trimming took 7 bases from V and 5 from J, leaving 8 bases between them. The CDR3 runs 11 residues. Germline V gives CDR1 MNHEY, CDR2 SVGAGI. CDR3 protein: CASKGRTEAFF. For the CDR3, the DNA is TGTGCCAGCAAGGGTCGGACTGAAGCTTTCTTT.

J is TRBJ2-1 and V is TRBV11-3; no clear D. V lost 0 bases, J lost 10 bases, and 10 bases lay in between. Germline CDR1 reads SGHNT; CDR2 reads YENEEA. This CDR3 has 13 amino acids. CDR3 in amino acids: CASSLDQAAEQFF. DNA of the CDR3: TGTGCCAGCAGCTTAGATCAGGCTGCCGAGCAGTTCTTC.

The gene calls are TRBV7-9 and TRBJ2-7; 7 nucleotides agree with TRBD2. The CDR3 length is 13 residues. V lost 4 bases and J lost 0; bases outside the gene matches: 0. CDR1 is SEHNR and CDR2 is FQNEAQ in the germline V gene (reference sequence). The CDR3: CASSWTSSYEQYF. CDR3 nucleotide sequence: TGTGCCAGCAGCTGGACTAGCTCCTACGAGCAGTACTTC.

The V call is TRBV6-2 or TRBV6-3, the J call TRBJ1-5; a weak D match, TRBD1 (5 bases). CDR3 length: 15 amino acids. The germline V and J ends were trimmed by 5 bases and 1 base, with 12 bases remaining between them. Germline V gene sequence: CDR1 MNHEY, CDR2 SVGEGT. The CDR3 bases are TGTGCCAGCAGTAAAACAGGACGGAGCAATCAGCCCCAGCATTTT. It is translated as CASSKTGRSNQPQHF.

The rearrangement joins TRBV9 to TRBJ1-4; no reliable D call. Germline V gives CDR1 SGDLS, CDR2 YYNGEE. The CDR3 loop spans 13 amino acids. The V gene lost 0 bases and the J gene lost 6 bases, with 6 bases spanning the gap. The CDR3 DNA reads TGTGCCAGCAGCGTAGAGTGGTATGAAAAACTGTTTTTT. Encoded protein: CASSVEWYEKLFF.